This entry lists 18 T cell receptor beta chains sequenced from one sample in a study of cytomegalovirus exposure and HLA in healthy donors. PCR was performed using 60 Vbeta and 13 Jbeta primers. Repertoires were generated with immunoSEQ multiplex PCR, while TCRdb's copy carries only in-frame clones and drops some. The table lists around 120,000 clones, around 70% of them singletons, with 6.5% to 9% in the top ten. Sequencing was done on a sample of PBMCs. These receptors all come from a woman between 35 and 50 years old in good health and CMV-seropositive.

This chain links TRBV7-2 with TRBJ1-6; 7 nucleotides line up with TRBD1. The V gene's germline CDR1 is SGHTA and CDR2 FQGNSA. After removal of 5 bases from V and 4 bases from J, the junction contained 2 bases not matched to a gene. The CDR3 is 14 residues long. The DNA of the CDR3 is TGTGCCAGCAGCACGGACAGGTATAATTCACCCCTCCACTTT. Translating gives CASSTDRYNSPLHF.

The CDR3 loop is CASSLSGRAFF. CDR3 bases: TGTGCCAGCAGTTTATCGGGGCGAGCTTTCTTT. The V and J genes are TRBV27 and TRBJ1-1, with D possibly TRBD1 on 5 matching bases. V was shortened by 0 bases and J by 10 bases, with 6 bases between the two germline ends. Germline CDR1 is MNHEY and CDR2 is SMNVEV (reference sequence). The CDR3 length is 11 residues.

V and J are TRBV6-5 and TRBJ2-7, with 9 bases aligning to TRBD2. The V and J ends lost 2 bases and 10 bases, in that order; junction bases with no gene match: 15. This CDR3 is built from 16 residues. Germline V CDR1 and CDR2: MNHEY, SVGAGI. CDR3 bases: TGTGCCAGCAGTTACCTAACCTCGGGACTAGCTACACGACAGTACTTC. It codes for CASSYLTSGLATRQYF.

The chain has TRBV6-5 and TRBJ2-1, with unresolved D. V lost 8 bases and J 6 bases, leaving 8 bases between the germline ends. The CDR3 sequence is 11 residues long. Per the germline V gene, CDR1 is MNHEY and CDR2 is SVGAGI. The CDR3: CASSQANEQFF. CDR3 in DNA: TGTGCCAGCTCCCAGGCCAATGAGCAGTTCTTC.

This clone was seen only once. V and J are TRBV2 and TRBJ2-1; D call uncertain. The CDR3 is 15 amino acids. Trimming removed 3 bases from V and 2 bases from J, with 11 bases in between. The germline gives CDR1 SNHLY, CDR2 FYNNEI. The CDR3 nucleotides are TGTGCCAGCAGTGAGTCTCGGTTAACCTACAATGAGCAGTTCTTC. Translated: CASSESRLTYNEQFF.

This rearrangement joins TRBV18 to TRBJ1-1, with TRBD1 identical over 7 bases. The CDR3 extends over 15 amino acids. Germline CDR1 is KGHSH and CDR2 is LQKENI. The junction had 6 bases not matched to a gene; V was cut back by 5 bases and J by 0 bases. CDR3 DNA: TGTGCCAGCTCAGCCGCCCAGGGGGTGAACACTGAAGCTTTCTTT. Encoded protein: CASSAAQGVNTEAFF. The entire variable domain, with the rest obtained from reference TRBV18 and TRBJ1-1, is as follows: NAGVMQNPRHLVRRRGQEARLRCSPMKGHSHVYWYRQLPEEGLKFMVYLQKENIIDESGMPKERFSAEFPKEGPSILRIQQVVRGDSAAYFCASSAAQGVNTEAFFGQGTRLTVV.

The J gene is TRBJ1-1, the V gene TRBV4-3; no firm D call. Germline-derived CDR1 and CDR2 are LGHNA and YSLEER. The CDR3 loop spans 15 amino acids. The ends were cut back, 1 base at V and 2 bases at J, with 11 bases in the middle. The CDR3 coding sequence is TGCGCCAGCAGCCAAGGCGTGGGTAGCAACACTGAAGCTTTCTTT. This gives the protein CASSQGVGSNTEAFF.

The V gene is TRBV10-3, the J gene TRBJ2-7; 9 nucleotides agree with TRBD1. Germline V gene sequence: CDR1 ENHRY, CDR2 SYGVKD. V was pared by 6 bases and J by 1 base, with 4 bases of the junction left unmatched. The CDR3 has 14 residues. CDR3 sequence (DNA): TGTGCCATCAGCCGGGGACAGGGATCCTACGAGCAGTACTTC. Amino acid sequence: CAISRGQGSYEQYF.

This chain's CDR3 is CASSRGTANYGYTF. The CDR3 DNA sequence: TGTGCCAGCAGTCGTGGGACAGCTAACTATGGCTACACCTTC. The V call is TRBV6-5, the J call TRBJ1-2; 7 bases are a match to TRBD1. This CDR3 is 14 amino acids long. J gave up 0 bases and V 5 bases, and 3 bases lay outside the gene matches. The germline V gene encodes CDR1 MNHEY and CDR2 SVGAGI.

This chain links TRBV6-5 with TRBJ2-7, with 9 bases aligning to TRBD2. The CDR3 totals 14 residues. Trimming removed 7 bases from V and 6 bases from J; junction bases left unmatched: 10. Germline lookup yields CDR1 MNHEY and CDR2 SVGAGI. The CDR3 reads CASTVRTSVGEQYF. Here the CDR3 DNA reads TGTGCCAGCACCGTGAGGACTAGCGTCGGCGAGCAGTACTTC.

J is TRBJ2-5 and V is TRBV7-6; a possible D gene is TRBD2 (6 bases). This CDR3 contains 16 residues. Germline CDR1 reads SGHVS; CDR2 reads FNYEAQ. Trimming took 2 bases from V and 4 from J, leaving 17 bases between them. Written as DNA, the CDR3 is TGTGCCAGCAGCTTATCCGGGGGTTTGGTTGGAGAGACCCAGTACTTC. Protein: CASSLSGGLVGETQYF.

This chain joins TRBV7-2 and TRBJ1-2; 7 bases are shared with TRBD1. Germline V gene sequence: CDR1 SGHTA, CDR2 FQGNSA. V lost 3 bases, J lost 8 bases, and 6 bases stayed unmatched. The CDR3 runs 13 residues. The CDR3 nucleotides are TGTGCCAGCAGCTTCGAGAGGGGGCAGGGCTACACCTTC. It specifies CASSFERGQGYTF.

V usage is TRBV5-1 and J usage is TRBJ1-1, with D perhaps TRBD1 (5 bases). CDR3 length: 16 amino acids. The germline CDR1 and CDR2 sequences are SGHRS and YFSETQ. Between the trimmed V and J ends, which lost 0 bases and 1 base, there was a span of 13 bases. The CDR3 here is CASSLVSGVGNTEAFF. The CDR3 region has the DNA TGCGCCAGCAGCTTGGTGTCGGGGGTTGGGAACACTGAAGCTTTCTTT.

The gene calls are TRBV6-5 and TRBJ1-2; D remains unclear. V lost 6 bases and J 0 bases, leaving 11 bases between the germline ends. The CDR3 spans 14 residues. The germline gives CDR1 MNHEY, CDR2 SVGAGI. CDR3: CASSPQATNYGYTF. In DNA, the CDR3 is TGTGCCAGCAGCCCCCAGGCTACTAACTATGGCTACACCTTC.

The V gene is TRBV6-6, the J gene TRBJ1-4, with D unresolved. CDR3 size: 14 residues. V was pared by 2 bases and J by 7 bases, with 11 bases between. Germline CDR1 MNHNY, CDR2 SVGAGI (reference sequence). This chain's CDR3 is CASSYGRLSEKLFF. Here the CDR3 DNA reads TGTGCCAGCAGTTACGGCAGGCTTAGTGAAAAACTGTTTTTT.

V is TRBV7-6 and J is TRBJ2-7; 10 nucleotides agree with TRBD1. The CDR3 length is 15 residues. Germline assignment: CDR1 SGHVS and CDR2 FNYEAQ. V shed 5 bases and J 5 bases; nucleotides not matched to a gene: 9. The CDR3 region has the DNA TGTGCCAGCAGCCGAACCGGGACAGGGGTCGACGAGCAGTACTTC. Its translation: CASSRTGTGVDEQYF.

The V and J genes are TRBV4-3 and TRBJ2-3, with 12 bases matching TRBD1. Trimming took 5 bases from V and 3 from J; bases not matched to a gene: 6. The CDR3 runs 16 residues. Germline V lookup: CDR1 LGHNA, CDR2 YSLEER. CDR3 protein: CASSVRDRGRTDTQYF. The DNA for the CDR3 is TGCGCCAGCAGCGTCCGGGACAGGGGGCGAACAGATACGCAGTATTTT.

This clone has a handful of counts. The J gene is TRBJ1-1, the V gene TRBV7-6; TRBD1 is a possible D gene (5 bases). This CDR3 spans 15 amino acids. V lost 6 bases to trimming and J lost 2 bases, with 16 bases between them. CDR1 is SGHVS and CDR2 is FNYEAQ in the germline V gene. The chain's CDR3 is CASSSGHLGNTEAFF. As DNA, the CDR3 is TGTGCCAGCAGTTCTGGACATTTAGGCAACACTGAAGCTTTCTTT.